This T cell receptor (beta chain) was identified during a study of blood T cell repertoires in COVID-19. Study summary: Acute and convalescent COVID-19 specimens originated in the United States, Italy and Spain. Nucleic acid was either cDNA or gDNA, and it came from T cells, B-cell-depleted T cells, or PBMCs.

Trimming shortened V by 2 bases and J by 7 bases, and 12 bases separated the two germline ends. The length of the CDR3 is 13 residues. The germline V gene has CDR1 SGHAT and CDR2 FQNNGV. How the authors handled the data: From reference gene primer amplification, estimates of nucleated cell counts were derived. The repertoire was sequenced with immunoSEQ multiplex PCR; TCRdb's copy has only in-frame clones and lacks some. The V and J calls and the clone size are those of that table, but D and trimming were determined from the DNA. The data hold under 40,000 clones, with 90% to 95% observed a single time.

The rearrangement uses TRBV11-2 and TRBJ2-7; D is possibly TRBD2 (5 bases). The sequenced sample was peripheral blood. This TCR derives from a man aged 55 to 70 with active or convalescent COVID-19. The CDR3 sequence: CASSLRASWEQYF. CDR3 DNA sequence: TGTGCCAGCAGCTTAAGGGCTAGCTGGGAGCAGTACTTC.